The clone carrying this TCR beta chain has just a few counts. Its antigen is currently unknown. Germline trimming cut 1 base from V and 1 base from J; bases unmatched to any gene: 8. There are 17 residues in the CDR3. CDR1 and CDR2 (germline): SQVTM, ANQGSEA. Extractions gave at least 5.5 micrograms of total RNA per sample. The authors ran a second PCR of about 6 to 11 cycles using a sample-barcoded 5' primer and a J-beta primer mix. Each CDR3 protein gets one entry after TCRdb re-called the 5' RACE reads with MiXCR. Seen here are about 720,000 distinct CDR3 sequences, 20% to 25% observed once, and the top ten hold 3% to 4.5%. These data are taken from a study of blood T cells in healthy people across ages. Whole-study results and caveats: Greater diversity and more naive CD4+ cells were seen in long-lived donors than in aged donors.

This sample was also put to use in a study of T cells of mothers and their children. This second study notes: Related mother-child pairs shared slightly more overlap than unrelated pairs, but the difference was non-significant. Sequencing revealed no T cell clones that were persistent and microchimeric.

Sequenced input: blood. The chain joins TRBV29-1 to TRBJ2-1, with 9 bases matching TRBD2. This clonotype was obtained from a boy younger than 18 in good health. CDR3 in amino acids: CSVEGLAGMGSYNEQFF. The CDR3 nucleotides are TGCAGCGTTGAAGGGCTAGCGGGAATGGGGTCCTACAATGAGCAGTTCTTC.